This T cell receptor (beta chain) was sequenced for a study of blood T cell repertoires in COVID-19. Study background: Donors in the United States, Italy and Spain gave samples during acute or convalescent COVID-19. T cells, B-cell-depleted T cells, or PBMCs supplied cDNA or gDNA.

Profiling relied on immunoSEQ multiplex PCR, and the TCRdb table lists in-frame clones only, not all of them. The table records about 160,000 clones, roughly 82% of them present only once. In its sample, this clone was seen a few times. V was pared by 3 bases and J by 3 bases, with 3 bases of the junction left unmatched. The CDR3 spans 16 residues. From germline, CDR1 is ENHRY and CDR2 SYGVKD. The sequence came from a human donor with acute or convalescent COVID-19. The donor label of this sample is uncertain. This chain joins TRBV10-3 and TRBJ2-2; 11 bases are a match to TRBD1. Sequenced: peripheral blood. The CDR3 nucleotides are TGTGCCATCAGTGAAACGGGACAGGGGGACACCGGGGAGCTGTTTTTT. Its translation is CAISETGQGDTGELFF.